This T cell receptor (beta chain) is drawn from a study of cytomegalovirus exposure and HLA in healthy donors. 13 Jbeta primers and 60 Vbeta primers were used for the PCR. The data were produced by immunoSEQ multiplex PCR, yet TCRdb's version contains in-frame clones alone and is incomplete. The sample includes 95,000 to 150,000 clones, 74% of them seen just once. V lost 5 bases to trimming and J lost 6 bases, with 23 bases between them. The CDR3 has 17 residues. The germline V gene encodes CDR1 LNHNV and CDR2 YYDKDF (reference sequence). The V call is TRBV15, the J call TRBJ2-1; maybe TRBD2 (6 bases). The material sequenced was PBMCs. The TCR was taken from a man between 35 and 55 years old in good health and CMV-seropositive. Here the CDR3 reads CATSSPGGGLSTNEQFF. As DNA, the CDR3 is TGTGCCACCAGCTCCCCCGGGGGAGGCCTGTCTACCAATGAGCAGTTCTTC.